The 12 T cell receptor beta chains reported below all come from one sample, sequenced in a study of cytomegalovirus exposure and HLA in healthy donors (dated by TCRdb to the late 2010s). Receptor libraries were prepared by the immunoSEQ multiplex PCR assay. For the multiplex PCR, a mixture combining 60 forward primers for TCR Vbeta segments and 13 reverse primers for TCR Jbeta segments was used. Sourced from immuneACCESS, this table was stored by TCRdb with only in-frame sequences that have V and J called. A share of the clones is absent; for the studies checked, an unresolved V gene accounts for under half, and the remainder has no known explanation. Here the sample has about 140,000 clones; approximately 71% occur a single time. Jointly, the top ten make up 10% to 12% of the sample. Material: PBMCs. These receptor sequences come from a man between 18 and 29 years old in good health and CMV-seropositive.

This chain joins TRBV11-2 and TRBJ2-1, with 7 nucleotides matching TRBD1. The CDR3 totals 15 residues. Looked up from germline, CDR1 is SGHAT and CDR2 is FQNNGV. Trimming at V came to 5 bases and at J to 4 bases, leaving 8 bases not matched to a gene. CDR3 residues: CASSPDRVTYNEQFF. CDR3 coding DNA: TGTGCCAGCAGCCCCGACAGGGTGACTTACAATGAGCAGTTCTTC.

CDR3 region: CSARPGEKLFF. CDR3 in DNA: TGCAGTGCTAGACCGGGAGAGAAACTGTTTTTT. The chain is built from TRBV20-1 and TRBJ1-4; the D is unclear. Looked up from germline, CDR1 is DFQATT and CDR2 is SNEGSKA (reference sequence). The CDR3 has 11 amino acids. Trimming removed 2 bases at V and 11 bases at J, with 9 bases between.

The genes are TRBV11-2 and TRBJ1-4; D possibly corresponds to TRBD1 (6 bases). Looked up from germline, CDR1 is SGHAT and CDR2 is FQNNGV. Deletions cut 3 bases from V and 6 bases from J, with 17 bases between. This CDR3 contains 16 residues. The CDR3 here is CASSFEAGGFDEKLFF. For the CDR3, the DNA is TGTGCCAGCAGCTTCGAGGCGGGGGGCTTCGATGAAAAACTGTTTTTT. Full variable domain (rest looked up from reference TRBV11-2 and TRBJ1-4): EAGVAQSPRYKIIEKRQSVAFWCNPISGHATLYWYQQILGQGPKLLIQFQNNGVVDDSQLPKDRFSAERLKGVDSTLKIQPAKLEDSAVYLCASSFEAGGFDEKLFFGSGTQLSVL.

The V and J genes are TRBV7-9 and TRBJ1-3, with a tentative D call TRBD1 (5 bases). CDR3 length equals 15 residues. Germline loops: CDR1 SEHNR, CDR2 FQNEAQ (reference sequence). V was cut by 4 bases and J by 2 bases, with 12 bases left in between. The CDR3 loop is CASSSDRDTGNTIYF. DNA of the CDR3: TGTGCCAGCAGCTCAGACAGAGATACTGGAAACACCATATATTTT.

The genes are TRBV30 and TRBJ1-3, with a tentative D call TRBD1 (6 bases). The CDR3 has 13 amino acids. Trimming pared 4 bases from V and 3 bases from J, leaving 10 bases between. Per the germline V gene, CDR1 is GTSNPN and CDR2 is SVGIG (reference sequence). The CDR3 nucleotides are TGTGCCTGGATATCAGGGGTTGGAAACACCATATATTTT. Translated: CAWISGVGNTIYF. The full variable domain, completed using reference TRBV30 and TRBJ1-3, is SQTIHQWPATLVQPVGSPLSLECTVEGTSNPNLYWYRQAAGRGLQLLFYSVGIGQISSEVPQNLSASRPQDRQFILSSKKLLLSDSGFYLCAWISGVGNTIYFGEGSWLTVV.

The chain is built from TRBV6-1 and TRBJ2-1; TRBD1 matches 8 bases. Germline values: CDR1 MNHNS, CDR2 SASEGT. After removal of 5 bases from V and 7 bases from J, the junction contained 4 bases not matched to a gene. The CDR3 length is 13 residues. The DNA for the CDR3 is TGTGCCAGCAGTAAGACAGGGGAGAATGAGCAGTTCTTC. Translated: CASSKTGENEQFF.

The V and J genes are TRBV11-2 and TRBJ2-5, with 7 positions matching TRBD1. This CDR3 comprises 14 residues. CDR1 SGHAT and CDR2 FQNNGV come from the germline V gene. V was pared by 5 bases and J by 8 bases, with 11 bases of the junction left unmatched. CDR3 nucleotide sequence: TGTGCCAGCAGCCTCCAACAGGGGCCGATAACCCAGTACTTC. As protein: CASSLQQGPITQYF.

J is TRBJ2-4 and V is TRBV19, with a weak D call TRBD1 (6 bases). This CDR3 contains 15 residues. The V and J ends lost 9 bases and 7 bases respectively, with 22 bases between them. Germline CDR1 LNHDA, CDR2 SQIVND (reference sequence). CDR3 bases: TGTGCCAGCCTACTGGCAGGGGTGTTTGAGAACATTCAGTACTTC. This codes for CASLLAGVFENIQYF.

The V and J genes are TRBV9 and TRBJ1-5; 7 bases line up with TRBD1. This CDR3 spans 14 amino acids. Germline values: CDR1 SGDLS, CDR2 YYNGEE. V lost 3 bases to trimming and J lost 6 bases; unmatched junction nucleotides: 6. The chain's CDR3 is CASSAAGGSQPQHF. The DNA for the CDR3 is TGTGCCAGCAGCGCCGCAGGGGGTAGTCAGCCCCAGCATTTT.

This clone showed up just a few times. The V gene is TRBV28, the J gene TRBJ1-5; 9 bases agree with TRBD1. V lost 7 bases and J lost 4; bases outside the gene matches: 8. Germline V CDR1 and CDR2: MDHEN, SYDVKM. The CDR3 totals 15 residues. CDR3 bases: TGTGCCAGCACCACAGGGGGCGGTGGAAATCAGCCCCAGCATTTT. Translation gives CASTTGGGGNQPQHF.

The J gene is TRBJ2-2, the V gene TRBV27; 11 bases map to TRBD1. Trimming cost V 2 bases and J 8 bases; bases outside gene matches: 4. CDR1 is MNHEY, CDR2 SMNVEV, per germline (reference sequence). The CDR3 contains 15 residues. CDR3 sequence (DNA): TGTGCCAGCAGTTTAAGGACAGGGGGCGCGGGGGAGCTGTTTTTT. Translating gives CASSLRTGGAGELFF.

The gene calls are TRBV6-6 and TRBJ1-4; 7 bases are a match to TRBD1. This CDR3 region has 14 residues. V lost 6 bases to trimming and J lost 8 bases; unmatched junction nucleotides: 9. CDR1 and CDR2 from the germline V gene are MNHNY and SVGAGI (reference sequence). CDR3 region: CASSLQGSREKLFF. The CDR3 region has the DNA TGTGCCAGCAGCCTACAGGGGAGCCGCGAAAAACTGTTTTTT.